This T cell receptor (beta chain) was documented in a study of T cells after somatic rescue of genetic block. Using immunoSEQ multiplex PCR, the repertoire was profiled, and TCRdb retains in-frame clones only, with some absent. In the table there are some 67,000 clones, under 95% of which are singletons. The germline CDR1 and CDR2 sequences are ENHRY and SYGVKD. CDR3 length: 15 amino acids. The ends were cut back, 0 bases at V and 4 bases at J, with 10 bases in the middle. The count of this clone is one. V and J are TRBV10-3 and TRBJ2-1, with D tentatively TRBD2 (6 bases). The TCR sequence derives from a man in his forties. Material for sequencing was peripheral blood mononuclear cells (PBMCs). DNA for the CDR3: TGTGCCATCAGTGAGTCTAGCGGAAGTTACAATGAGCAGTTCTTC. It translates to CAISESSGSYNEQFF.